This TCR beta chain was sequenced in a study of OX40 agonist ivuxolimab in advanced cancers. The CDR3 runs 15 residues. Germline V lookup: CDR1 MGHDK, CDR2 SYGVNS. Trimming cost V 6 bases and J 4 bases, with 16 bases left between them. This clone came up a few times. The assay was immunoSEQ multiplex PCR, and TCRdb's table has in-frame clones only and misses some. There are approximately 23,000 clones in the sample; 80% to 85% occur only once, and 36% lies in the top ten. The chain recombines TRBV25-1 with TRBJ1-5, with D possibly TRBD1 on 6 matching bases. Here the sequenced sample was CD4+ or CD8+ T cells sorted from blood, taken in a trial of the OX40 agonist ivuxolimab. The source is an adult with an advanced solid tumor such as melanoma, head and neck, liver or kidney cancer. The CDR3 loop is CASRGGNWGNQPQHF. The CDR3 region has the DNA TGTGCCAGCAGAGGGGGAAATTGGGGGAATCAGCCCCAGCATTTT. Looking up the rest from reference TRBV25-1 and TRBJ1-5 gives the full variable domain: EADIYQTPRYLVIGTGKKITLECSQTMGHDKMYWYQQDPGMELHLIHYSYGVNSTEKGDLSSESTVSRIRTEHFPLTLESARPSHTSQYLCASRGGNWGNQPQHFGDGTRLSIL.